These 24 T cell receptor beta chains share one sample of origin, sequenced in a study of regulatory T cells in long-lasting Graves disease. TCR beta libraries were built with iRepertoire HTBI primers and Arm-PCR of CDR3 regions. TCRdb itself ran the multiplex PCR reads through MiXCR, one entry per CDR3 protein. This sample has about 300,000 distinct CDR3 sequences, with 20% to 25% found just once. The sample's time point: persistent/refractory GD, antithyroid drugs over 5 years with positive TRAb. Making the TCR library involved RNA that had been extracted from PBMCs. Sequences were derived from peripheral blood mononuclear cells (PBMCs), sampled when the disease was refractory, from a patient treated with antithyroid drugs. Every receptor here comes from a female donor with Graves disease.

This clonotype was detected ten times or more. The chain couples TRBV12-3 or TRBV12-4 to TRBJ2-7; D not resolved. V was clipped by 7 bases and J by 4 bases, with 8 bases between them. This CDR3 spans 11 amino acids. The CDR3 region is CASTREYEQYF. Written as DNA, the CDR3 is TGTGCCAGCACCCGTGAGTACGAGCAGTACTTC.

This clonotype has more than one count but fewer than ten. The V call is TRBV28, the J call TRBJ2-7; TRBD1 matches at 8 bases. CDR3 length equals 14 residues. V shed 2 bases and J 6 bases; nucleotides not matched to a gene: 6. The germline V gene has CDR1 MDHEN and CDR2 SYDVKM. CDR3 DNA: TGTGCCAGCAGTTTAGTGGACAGGGTCCGCGAGCAGTACTTC. This encodes CASSLVDRVREQYF.

This clonotype was recorded a few times. This chain uses TRBV25-1 with TRBJ1-2; the D gene is possibly TRBD1 (6 bases). The V end was cut by 7 bases, the J end by 4 bases, with 10 bases between. Germline assignment: CDR1 MGHDK and CDR2 SYGVNS. The CDR3 extends over 12 amino acids. The CDR3, as DNA: TGTGCCAGCATGGGGGCGACCTATGGCTACACCTTC. Amino acid sequence: CASMGATYGYTF.

This chain connects TRBV7-2 to TRBJ1-2; D might be TRBD1 (6 bases). Per the germline V gene, CDR1 is SGHTA and CDR2 is FQGNSA. Trimming removed 0 bases from V and 4 bases from J, with 12 bases in between. This CDR3 spans 15 amino acids. The DNA of the CDR3 is TGTGCCAGCAGCTTAGCGGGGGGCCGGGGCTATGGCTACACCTTC. It is translated as CASSLAGGRGYGYTF.

This clonotype came up many times. This chain links TRBV7-2 with TRBJ2-5; TRBD2 matches at 7 bases. Germline CDR1 and CDR2: SGHTA and FQGNSA. The CDR3 loop spans 15 amino acids. After removal of 3 bases from V and 0 bases from J, the junction contained 4 bases not matched to a gene. This CDR3 reads CASSFVGGNQETQYF. The CDR3 DNA reads as TGTGCCAGCAGCTTCGTGGGAGGGAACCAAGAGACCCAGTACTTC. Full variable domain (outside the CDR3, taken from reference TRBV7-2 and TRBJ2-5): GAGVSQSPSNKVTEKGKDVELRCDPISGHTALYWYRQSLGQGLEFLIYFQGNSAPDKSGLPSDRFSAERTGGSVSTLTIQRTQQEDSAVYLCASSFVGGNQETQYFGPGTRLLVL.

This sequence joins TRBV6-6 and TRBJ2-7; D uncertain. The CDR3 length is 15 residues. Germline values: CDR1 MNHNY, CDR2 SVGAGI (reference sequence). Trimming cost V 0 bases and J 2 bases, with 11 bases left between them. CDR3 DNA: TGTGCCAGCAGTTACTCGTCCTCCACCCCCTACGAGCAGTACTTC. Amino acids: CASSYSSSTPYEQYF.

The chain uses TRBV7-6 and TRBJ2-5, with 7 bases lining up with TRBD2. This CDR3 comprises 16 residues. The junction had 10 bases not matched to a gene; V was cut back by 6 bases and J by 0 bases. The germline V gene encodes CDR1 SGHVS and CDR2 FNYEAQ. DNA for the CDR3: TGTGCCAGCAGTCCCGGGGGGTTTCTCGACCAAGAGACCCAGTACTTC. Protein product: CASSPGGFLDQETQYF.

This clonotype showed up many times. The chain couples TRBV9 to TRBJ2-5, with 8 bases that match TRBD2. V was pared by 5 bases and J by 4 bases, with 13 bases of the junction left unmatched. Germline V lookup: CDR1 SGDLS, CDR2 YYNGEE. The CDR3 contains 16 residues. CDR3 sequence: CASSYMGLVGRETQYF. The CDR3 DNA is TGTGCCAGCAGTTACATGGGACTAGTGGGACGAGAGACCCAGTACTTC.

DNA for the CDR3: TGTGCCAGCTCACTGAATACAGGGAGGGGCACTGAAGCTTTCTTT. Encoded protein: CASSLNTGRGTEAFF. The rearrangement links TRBV18 to TRBJ1-1; tentative D call: TRBD1 (6 bases). This CDR3 is 15 amino acids long. Trimming pared 4 bases from V and 4 bases from J, leaving 16 bases between. CDR1 KGHSH and CDR2 LQKENI come from the germline V gene.

The V call is TRBV6-1, the J call TRBJ2-2; D remains ambiguous. The CDR3 is made up of 11 amino acids. The V end was cut by 6 bases, the J end by 7 bases, with 6 bases between. Germline V lookup: CDR1 MNHNS, CDR2 SASEGT. The CDR3 here is CASSHYGELFF. The CDR3 DNA reads TGTGCCAGCAGCCATTACGGGGAGCTGTTTTTT.

This chain links TRBV6-2 or TRBV6-3 with TRBJ2-4; D might be TRBD2 (6 bases). Germline loops: CDR1 MNHEY, CDR2 SVGEGT. With 0 bases removed from V and 0 bases from J, the gap between germline ends came to 15 bases. The CDR3 covers 18 residues. The CDR3 protein is CASSYSTQTGRAKNIQYF. The CDR3 region has the DNA TGTGCCAGCAGTTACTCGACACAAACCGGGAGAGCCAAAAACATTCAGTACTTC.

This clonotype was detected ten times or more. The chain is built from TRBV28 and TRBJ2-7; D gene ambiguous. Trimming stripped 7 bases from V and 5 bases from J, with 21 bases between. Germline assignment: CDR1 MDHEN and CDR2 SYDVKM. The length of the CDR3 is 15 residues. CDR3 amino acids: CASTGLNLQRNEQYF. The CDR3 DNA reads TGTGCCAGCACAGGCTTAAACCTCCAACGTAACGAGCAGTACTTC.

This clonotype was seen at least ten times. The CDR3 DNA reads TGTGCCAGCAGCCGGGGTTCACAAGAGACCCAGTACTTC. Residues: CASSRGSQETQYF. The rearrangement uses TRBV7-9 and TRBJ2-5; a possible D gene is TRBD2 (5 bases). Germline V gene sequence: CDR1 SEHNR, CDR2 FQNEAQ (reference sequence). Deletions cut 5 bases from V and 2 bases from J, with 9 bases between. CDR3 length: 13 residues. Combining the CDR3 with reference TRBV7-9 and TRBJ2-5 gives the whole variable domain DTGVSQNPRHKITKRGQNVTFRCDPISEHNRLYWYRQTLGQGPEFLTYFQNEAQLEKSRLLSDRFSAERPKGSFSTLEIQRTEQGDSAMYLCASSRGSQETQYFGPGTRLLVL.

This clonotype was found many times. V is TRBV20-1 and J is TRBJ1-4; tentatively, D is TRBD1 (5 bases). This CDR3 spans 14 amino acids. Germline CDR1 reads DFQATT; CDR2 reads SNEGSKA (reference sequence). The V gene lost 4 bases and the J gene lost 5 bases, with 14 bases spanning the gap. In DNA form, the CDR3 reads TGCAGTGCTATCCCTCGGGACGGAAATGAAAAACTGTTTTTT. Translating it yields CSAIPRDGNEKLFF.

In its sample, this clonotype was seen many times. The genes are TRBV7-2 and TRBJ2-6; 9 nucleotides line up with TRBD1. The CDR3 covers 16 residues. J gave up 0 bases and V 5 bases, and 2 bases lay outside the gene matches. Germline values: CDR1 SGHTA, CDR2 FQGNSA. CDR3 region: CASSPQGASGANVLTF. CDR3 nucleotide sequence: TGTGCCAGCAGCCCACAGGGGGCCTCTGGGGCCAACGTCCTGACTTTC.

This sequence joins TRBV7-9 and TRBJ2-7; 10 bases are shared with TRBD1. V lost 5 bases, J lost 5 bases, and 12 bases stayed unmatched. CDR1 and CDR2 from the germline V gene are SEHNR and FQNEAQ (reference sequence). The CDR3 has 16 residues. The CDR3 DNA is TGTGCCAGCAGCGGGGGGACAGGGGTTTTGGCAGACGAGCAGTACTTC. Its protein product is CASSGGTGVLADEQYF.

The table lists this clonotype with many counts. The chain carries TRBV11-2 and TRBJ2-7; D unresolved. CDR3 size: 15 residues. Trimming left V 1 base short and J 2 bases short, with 12 bases between. From germline, CDR1 is SGHAT and CDR2 FQNNGV. DNA of the CDR3: TGTGCCAGCAGCTTAGGTGCTGGCTACCCCTACGAGCAGTACTTC. This gives the protein CASSLGAGYPYEQYF.

Turning to this clonotype: A much larger clone is a single base away; this may be a read error. This rearrangement joins TRBV7-3 to TRBJ2-5; no clear D gene. CDR1 and CDR2 from the germline V gene are SGHTA and FQGTGA. This CDR3 has 13 residues. The chain's CDR3 is CVSSASPLETQYF. The DNA for the CDR3 is TGTGTCAGCAGCGCGAGCCCACTAGAGACCCAGTACTTC.

The CDR3 here is CSASIGDEQYF. The CDR3 bases are TGCAGTGCTAGTATAGGAGACGAGCAGTACTTC. This chain connects TRBV20-1 to TRBJ2-7; D is ambiguous. V shed 3 bases and J shed 5 bases, with 8 bases lying between them. The CDR3 contains 11 residues. Germline CDR1 DFQATT, CDR2 SNEGSKA (reference sequence).

V gene TRBV3-2 combines with J gene TRBJ2-7; the D call of TRBD1 is as the table states it, not checked on the DNA. TRBV3-2 is a documented pseudogene. The CDR3 is 15 residues long. Here the CDR3 reads CASRVDRAQTYEQYF. In DNA, the CDR3 is TGTGCCAGCCGCGTGGACAGGGCGCAAACGTACGAGCAGTACTTC.

As DNA, the CDR3 is TGTGCCAGCAGCTTAGAGGGACCGGGGGCTGGAGCCAAAAACATTCAGTACTTC. Translating it yields CASSLEGPGAGAKNIQYF. This chain links TRBV7-9 with TRBJ2-4; either TRBD1 or TRBD2 may supply D (6 bases each). CDR1 and CDR2 (germline): SEHNR, FQNEAQ (reference sequence). V gave up 1 base and J gave up 0 bases, with 16 bases separating them. The CDR3 runs to 18 residues.

Note on this clonotype: Just one base apart from a much larger clone, this may be a read error. V and J are TRBV12-3 or TRBV12-4 and TRBJ2-5; 7 bases map to TRBD2. Losses at the gene ends were 3 bases for V and 1 base for J; bases not matched to a gene: 2. This CDR3 spans 14 amino acids. The CDR3 spells CASSFSSGQETQYF. The CDR3 DNA reads as TGTGCCAGCAGTTTCTCTAGCGGCCAAGAGACCCAGTACTTC.

This clonotype was counted many times. The CDR3 bases are TGTGCCAGCTGCTGGTCGAGGGGCTCCTACGAGCAGTACTTC. It codes for CASCWSRGSYEQYF. This rearrangement joins TRBV12-3 or TRBV12-4 to TRBJ2-7; D tentatively fits TRBD1 or TRBD2 (5 bases each). V lost 8 bases, J lost 0 bases, and 14 bases lay in between. The CDR3 runs to 14 residues.

The chain recombines TRBV5-8 with TRBJ1-5; the D is unclear. CDR3 length: 12 amino acids. Trimming removed 4 bases at V and 4 bases at J, with 6 bases between. Germline V lookup: CDR1 SGHTS, CDR2 YDEGEE. CDR3 in DNA: TGTGCCAGCAGCGAGCAGAATCAGCCCCAGCATTTT. Its translation is CASSEQNQPQHF.